A single sample is the source of the 5 T cell receptor beta chains below, sequenced in a study of tumor-infiltrating lymphocytes in primary liver carcinoma. The researchers obtained blood RNA from unsorted whole blood and also extracted germline DNA. Using a constant-region primer together with ProtoScript II reverse transcriptase, TCR beta cDNA was made from around 500 ng of total RNA. Each TCR beta library was derived from three nested multiplex PCR rounds that employed slightly modified ARM-PCR. TRBV1-TRBV30 forward primers paired with a C-beta reverse primer were used in the first two PCR rounds, which ran roughly 11 cycles each. One entry per CDR3 protein results from TCRdb running MiXCR on the multiplex PCR reads. The sample has 300,000 to 400,000 distinct CDR3 sequences, 65% seen once; the top ten hold roughly 8.9%. What was sequenced was peripheral blood. The origin of the receptors is a man in his forties with primary liver carcinoma and hepatitis B virus infection.

The V and J genes are TRBV30 and TRBJ2-3, with TRBD2 as a possible D gene (6 bases). This CDR3 has 16 residues. Trimming removed 7 bases from V and 0 bases from J, with 20 bases in between. Germline-derived CDR1 and CDR2 are GTSNPN and SVGIG (reference sequence). CDR3 in amino acids: CAYKPTFGTSTDTQYF. The CDR3 nucleotides are TGTGCCTACAAACCCACGTTCGGGACTAGCACAGATACGCAGTATTTT.

The rearrangement joins TRBV4-3 to TRBJ1-5; 7 positions agree with TRBD1. V lost 6 bases and J lost 7; bases outside the gene matches: 6. The CDR3 covers 13 residues. In germline, CDR1 is LGHNA, CDR2 YSLEER. CDR3 nucleotide sequence: TGCGCCAGCAGGCAGTCCAGGGGGCAGCCCCAGCATTTT. It encodes CASRQSRGQPQHF.

Notes on this clonotype: A read error may account for a junction end that differs from germline. The chain uses TRBV11-2 and TRBJ2-3, with D tentatively TRBD1 (5 bases). The CDR3 length is 16 residues. Germline V gives CDR1 SGHAT, CDR2 FQNNGV. CDR3 residues: CASNLGASASTDTQYF. Written as DNA, the CDR3 is TGTGCCAGCAACTTAGGGGCGTCCGCTAGCACAGATACGCAGTATTTT.

Remarks on this clonotype: One end of the junction is discordant with germline, which a read error may explain. The V call is TRBV4-2, the J call TRBJ2-7; possibly TRBD2 for D (5 bases). Germline CDR1 is LGHNA and CDR2 is YNFKEQ. The CDR3 sequence is 16 residues long. The CDR3 sequence is CATSQGTDSKGYEQHF. Here the CDR3 DNA reads TGTGCCACCAGCCAAGGAACGGACTCAAAAGGCTACGAGCAGCACTTC.

Of note for this clonotype: This may be a read error, as it is one base from a much larger clone. The chain links TRBV4-1 to TRBJ2-3, with D maybe TRBD2 (7 bases). CDR3 size: 16 residues. Trimming left V 0 bases short and J 5 bases short, with 15 bases between. Per the germline V gene, CDR1 is MGHRA and CDR2 is YSYEKL. In nucleotides, the CDR3 is TGCGCCAGCAGCCAAGATGGGGGGGCGATAGGAGATACGCAGTATTTT. Protein: CASSQDGGAIGDTQYF.